This T cell receptor beta chain comes out of a study of CD4 T cells in relation to SARS-CoV-2 and coronaviruses. Study background: TCR beta CDR3s were sequenced after approximately ten-day antigen culture of PBMCs.

Study-wide points: Samples before the pandemic and after infection were not matched within any donor.

Notes on this clone: Its antigen remains unknown.

Unexposed donor CD4+ T cells date from about 2011-2018, before the COVID-19 pandemic. Isolation of CD4+ T cells took place after about 9 days in culture. This table comes from immunoSEQ multiplex PCR, and its TCRdb copy is limited to in-frame clones, with some not included. The table records 20,000 or so clones, 68% of them present only once. Per germline, CDR1 SGHRS and CDR2 YFSETQ. Trimming removed 4 bases at V and 9 bases at J, with 20 bases between. The CDR3 length is 15 residues. This TCR came from a human donor in good health. Input material: CD4+ T cells from PBMCs, cultured in vitro. V is TRBV5-1 and J is TRBJ2-1, with D possibly matching TRBD1 (6 bases). CDR3 nucleotides: TGCGCCAGCAGCCTCAGGGGAGAGGTCCTGGGTGAGCAGTTCTTC. Translating it yields CASSLRGEVLGEQFF.